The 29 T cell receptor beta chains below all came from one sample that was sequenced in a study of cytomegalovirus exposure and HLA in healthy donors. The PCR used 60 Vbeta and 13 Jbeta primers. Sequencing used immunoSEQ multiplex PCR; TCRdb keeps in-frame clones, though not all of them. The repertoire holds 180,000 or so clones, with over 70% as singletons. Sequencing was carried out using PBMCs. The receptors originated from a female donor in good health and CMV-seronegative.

CDR3 nucleotide sequence: TGTGCCAGTAGTAAACAGGGGGGATACAATGAGCAGTTCTTC. Amino acids: CASSKQGGYNEQFF. The chain employs TRBV19 and TRBJ2-1; 8 positions agree with TRBD1. CDR1 is LNHDA and CDR2 is SQIVND in the germline V gene (reference sequence). The CDR3 length is 14 residues. V dropped 4 bases and J dropped 4; count of bases not matched to a gene: 3.

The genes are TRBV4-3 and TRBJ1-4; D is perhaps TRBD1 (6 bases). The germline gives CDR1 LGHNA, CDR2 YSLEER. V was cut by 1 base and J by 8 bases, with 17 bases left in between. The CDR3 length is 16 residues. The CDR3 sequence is CASSQAAGVSREKLFF. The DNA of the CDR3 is TGCGCCAGCAGCCAAGCGGCAGGGGTTAGTAGGGAAAAACTGTTTTTT.

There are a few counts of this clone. CDR3 loop: CASSRQGANGYTF. Written as DNA, the CDR3 is TGTGCCAGCAGCCGACAGGGGGCAAATGGCTACACCTTC. The chain uses TRBV2 and TRBJ1-2; 10 nucleotides align to TRBD1. The V gene's germline CDR1 is SNHLY and CDR2 FYNNEI. This CDR3 has 13 amino acids. V trimming: 6 bases; J trimming: 6 bases; junction bases outside the gene matches: 4.

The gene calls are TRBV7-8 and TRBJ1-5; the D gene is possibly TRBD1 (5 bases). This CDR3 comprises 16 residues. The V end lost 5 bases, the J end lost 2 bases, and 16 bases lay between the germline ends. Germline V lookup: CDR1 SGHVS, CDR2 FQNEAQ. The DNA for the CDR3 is TGTGCCAGCAGCCCGCTCGGGGGGAACGGCAATCAGCCCCAGCATTTT. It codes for CASSPLGGNGNQPQHF.

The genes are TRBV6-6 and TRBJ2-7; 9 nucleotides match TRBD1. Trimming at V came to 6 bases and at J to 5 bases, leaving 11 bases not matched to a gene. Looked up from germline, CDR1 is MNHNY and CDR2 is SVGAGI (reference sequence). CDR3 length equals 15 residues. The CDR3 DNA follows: TGTGCCAGCAGCCTTACGGGACAGGGAATACACGAGCAGTACTTC. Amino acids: CASSLTGQGIHEQYF.

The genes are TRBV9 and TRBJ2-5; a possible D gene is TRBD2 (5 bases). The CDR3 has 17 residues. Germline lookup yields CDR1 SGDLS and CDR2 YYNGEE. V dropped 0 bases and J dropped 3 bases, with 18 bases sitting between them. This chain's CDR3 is CASSVGVGIGVEETQYF. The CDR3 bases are TGTGCCAGCAGCGTAGGAGTAGGGATCGGGGTAGAAGAGACCCAGTACTTC. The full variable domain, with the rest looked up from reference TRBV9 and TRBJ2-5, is DSGVTQTPKHLITATGQRVTLRCSPRSGDLSVYWYQQSLDQGLQFLIQYYNGEERAKGNILERFSAQQFPDLHSELNLSSLELGDSALYFCASSVGVGIGVEETQYFGPGTRLLVL.

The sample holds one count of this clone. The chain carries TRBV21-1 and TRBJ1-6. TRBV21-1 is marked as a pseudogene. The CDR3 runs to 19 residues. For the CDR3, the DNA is TGTGCCAGCAGCAATGGCAGCGCGCGGGGAAACCAACGGGGTTCACCCCTCCACTTT. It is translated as CASSNGSARGNQRGSPLHF.

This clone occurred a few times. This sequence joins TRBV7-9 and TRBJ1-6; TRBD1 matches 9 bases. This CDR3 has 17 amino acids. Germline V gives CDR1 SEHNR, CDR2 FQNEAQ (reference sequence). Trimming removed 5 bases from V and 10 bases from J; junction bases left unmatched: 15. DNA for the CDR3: TGTGCCAGCAGCCCGGGCCGGCGGGACAGGGATCGGTCACCCCTCCACTTT. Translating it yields CASSPGRRDRDRSPLHF.

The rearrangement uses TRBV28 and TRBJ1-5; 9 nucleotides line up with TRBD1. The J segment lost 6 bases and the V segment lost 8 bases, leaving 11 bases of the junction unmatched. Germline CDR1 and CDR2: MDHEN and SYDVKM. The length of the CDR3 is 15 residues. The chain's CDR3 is CASGQIGTGIQPQHF. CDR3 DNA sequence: TGTGCCAGCGGGCAGATTGGGACAGGGATTCAGCCCCAGCATTTT.

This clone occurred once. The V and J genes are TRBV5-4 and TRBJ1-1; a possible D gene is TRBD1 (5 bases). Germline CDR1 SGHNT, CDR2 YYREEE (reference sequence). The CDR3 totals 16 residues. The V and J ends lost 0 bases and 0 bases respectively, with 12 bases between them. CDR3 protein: CASSLAGFMMNTEAFF. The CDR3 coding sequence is TGTGCCAGCAGCTTGGCAGGGTTCATGATGAACACTGAAGCTTTCTTT. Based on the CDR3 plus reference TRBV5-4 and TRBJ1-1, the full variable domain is ETGVTQSPTHLIKTRGQQVTLRCSSQSGHNTVSWYQQALGQGPQFIFQYYREEENGRGNFPPRFSGLQFPNYSSELNVNALELDDSALYLCASSLAGFMMNTEAFFGQGTRLTVV.

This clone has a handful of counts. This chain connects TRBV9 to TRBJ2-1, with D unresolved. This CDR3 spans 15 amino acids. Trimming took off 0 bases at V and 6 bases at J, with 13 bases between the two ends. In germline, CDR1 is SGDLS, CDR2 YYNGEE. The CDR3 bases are TGTGCCAGCAGCGTAGAAGGTGCCAGGTCCAATGAGCAGTTCTTC. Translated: CASSVEGARSNEQFF.

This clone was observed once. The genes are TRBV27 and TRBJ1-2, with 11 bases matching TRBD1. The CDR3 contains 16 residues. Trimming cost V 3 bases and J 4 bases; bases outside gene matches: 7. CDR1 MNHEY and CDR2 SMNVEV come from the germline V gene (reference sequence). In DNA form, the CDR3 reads TGTGCCAGCAGTTTCTGGGGACAGGGGGGAAGCTATGGCTACACCTTC. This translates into CASSFWGQGGSYGYTF.

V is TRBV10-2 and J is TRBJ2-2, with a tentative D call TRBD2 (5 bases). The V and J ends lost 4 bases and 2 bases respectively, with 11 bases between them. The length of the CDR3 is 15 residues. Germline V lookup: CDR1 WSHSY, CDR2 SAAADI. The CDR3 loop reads CASSVGGPNTGELFF. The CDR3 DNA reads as TGCGCCAGCAGTGTGGGCGGGCCAAACACCGGGGAGCTGTTTTTT.

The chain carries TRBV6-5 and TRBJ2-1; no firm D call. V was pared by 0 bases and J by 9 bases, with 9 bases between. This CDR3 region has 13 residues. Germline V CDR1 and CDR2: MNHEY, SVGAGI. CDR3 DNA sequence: TGTGCCAGCAGTTACTCTAGAGCTGGTGAGCAGTTCTTC. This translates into CASSYSRAGEQFF.

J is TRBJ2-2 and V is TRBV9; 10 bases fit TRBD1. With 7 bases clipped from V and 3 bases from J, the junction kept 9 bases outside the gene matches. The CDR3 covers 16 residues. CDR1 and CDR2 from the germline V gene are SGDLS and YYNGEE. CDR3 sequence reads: CASGTGVAGHTGELFF. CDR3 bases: TGTGCCAGCGGGACAGGGGTGGCGGGTCACACCGGGGAGCTGTTTTTT.

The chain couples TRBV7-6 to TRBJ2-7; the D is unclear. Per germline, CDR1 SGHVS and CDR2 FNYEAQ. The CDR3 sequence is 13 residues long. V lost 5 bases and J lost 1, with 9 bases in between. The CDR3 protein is CASSPLTSYEQYF. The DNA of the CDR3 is TGTGCCAGCAGCCCACTGACTTCCTACGAGCAGTACTTC.

The CDR3 region is CASSKGQANYGYTF. The CDR3 DNA is TGTGCCAGCAGCAAAGGACAGGCTAACTATGGCTACACCTTC. The V and J genes are TRBV21-1 and TRBJ1-2; the table's D call of TRBD1 was not tested on the DNA. TRBV21-1 corresponds to a pseudogene. The length of the CDR3 is 14 residues.

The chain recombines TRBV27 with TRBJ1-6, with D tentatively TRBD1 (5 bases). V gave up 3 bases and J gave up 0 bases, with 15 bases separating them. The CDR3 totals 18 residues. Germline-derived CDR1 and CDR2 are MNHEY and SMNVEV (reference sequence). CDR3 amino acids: CASSFGGERSSYNSPLHF. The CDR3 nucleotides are TGTGCCAGCAGTTTCGGGGGGGAGAGAAGCTCCTATAATTCACCCCTCCACTTT.

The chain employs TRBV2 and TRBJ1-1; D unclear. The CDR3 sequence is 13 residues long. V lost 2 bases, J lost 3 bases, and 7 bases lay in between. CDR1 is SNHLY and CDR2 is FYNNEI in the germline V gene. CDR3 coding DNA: TGTGCCAGCAGTGAAAAGGGAGACACTGAAGCTTTCTTT. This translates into CASSEKGDTEAFF.

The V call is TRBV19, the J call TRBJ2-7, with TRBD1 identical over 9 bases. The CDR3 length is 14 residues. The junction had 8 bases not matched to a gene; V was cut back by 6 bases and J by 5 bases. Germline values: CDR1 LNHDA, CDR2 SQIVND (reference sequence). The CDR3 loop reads CASRLQGAGDEQYF. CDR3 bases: TGTGCCAGTAGACTACAGGGGGCGGGTGACGAGCAGTACTTC.

The CDR3 coding sequence is TGTGCCAGCAGTGTAATGGACACACCGGGCGGCTACACCTTC. Its protein is CASSVMDTPGGYTF. The rearrangement uses TRBV9 and TRBJ1-2, with D perhaps matching TRBD1 (5 bases). Trimming cost V 5 bases and J 8 bases, with 19 bases left between them. The CDR3 is made up of 14 amino acids. The germline V gene has CDR1 SGDLS and CDR2 YYNGEE.

The CDR3 protein is CASSLVGSHVRNEQFF. Here the CDR3 DNA reads TGTGCCAGCAGCTTAGTAGGTAGCCACGTACGGAATGAGCAGTTCTTC. The chain couples TRBV7-8 to TRBJ2-1; D not certain. There are 16 residues in the CDR3. Germline loops: CDR1 SGHVS, CDR2 FQNEAQ. Trimming cost V 1 base and J 7 bases, with 17 bases left between them.

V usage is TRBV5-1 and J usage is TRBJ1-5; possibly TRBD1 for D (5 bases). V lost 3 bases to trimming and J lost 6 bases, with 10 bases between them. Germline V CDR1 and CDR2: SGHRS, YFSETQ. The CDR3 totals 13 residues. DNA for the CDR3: TGCGCCAGCAGCTCCTCAGGGTCTCAGCCCCAGCATTTT. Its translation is CASSSSGSQPQHF.

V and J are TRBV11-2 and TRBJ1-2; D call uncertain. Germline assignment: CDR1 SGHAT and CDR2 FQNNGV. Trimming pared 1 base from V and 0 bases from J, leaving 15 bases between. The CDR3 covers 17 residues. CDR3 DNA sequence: TGTGCCAGCAGCTTAGGGAGGGTGGGATTAGCTAACTATGGCTACACCTTC. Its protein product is CASSLGRVGLANYGYTF.

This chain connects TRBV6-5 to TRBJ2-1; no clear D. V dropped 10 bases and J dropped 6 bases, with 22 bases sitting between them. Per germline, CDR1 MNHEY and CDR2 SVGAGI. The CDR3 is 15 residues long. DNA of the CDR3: TGTGCCACCTTCCTAGGCCCCCTCCCTGGCAATGAGCAGTTCTTC. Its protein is CATFLGPLPGNEQFF.

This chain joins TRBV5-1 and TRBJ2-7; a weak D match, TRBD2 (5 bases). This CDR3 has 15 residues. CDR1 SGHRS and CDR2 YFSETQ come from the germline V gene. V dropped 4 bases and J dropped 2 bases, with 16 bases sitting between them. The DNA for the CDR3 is TGCGCCAGCAGCCCTAACCCGGGGAGTGCCTACGAGCAGTACTTC. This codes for CASSPNPGSAYEQYF.

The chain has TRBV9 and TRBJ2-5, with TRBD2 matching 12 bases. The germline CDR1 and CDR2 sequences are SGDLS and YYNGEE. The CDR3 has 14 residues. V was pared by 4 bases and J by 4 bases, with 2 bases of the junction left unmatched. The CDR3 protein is CASSLAGGPETQYF. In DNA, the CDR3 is TGTGCCAGCAGCCTAGCGGGGGGGCCAGAGACCCAGTACTTC.

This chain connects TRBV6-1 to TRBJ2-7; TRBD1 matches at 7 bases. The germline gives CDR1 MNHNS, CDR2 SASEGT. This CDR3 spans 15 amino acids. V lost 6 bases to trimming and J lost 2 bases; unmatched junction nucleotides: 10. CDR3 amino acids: CASRFNRGRAYEQYF. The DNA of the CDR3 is TGTGCCAGCAGGTTCAACAGGGGAAGGGCCTACGAGCAGTACTTC.

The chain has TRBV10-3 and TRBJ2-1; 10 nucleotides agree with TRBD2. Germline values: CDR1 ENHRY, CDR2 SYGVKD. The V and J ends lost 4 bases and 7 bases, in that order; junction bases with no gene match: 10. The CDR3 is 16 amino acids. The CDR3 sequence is CAISGVERGGGNEQFF. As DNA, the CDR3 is TGTGCCATCAGTGGGGTAGAGCGGGGGGGCGGGAATGAGCAGTTCTTC.